Listed below are T cell receptor beta chains from one sample, sequenced in a study of T cells after yellow fever vaccination. Using its own MiXCR run on the 5' RACE reads, TCRdb lists one record per CDR3 protein. The sample lists roughly 300,000 distinct CDR3 sequences, roughly 8.4% seen once, with around 17% in the top ten. The sequencing used PBMCs, collected approximately 47 days after the first yellow fever vaccination. Source of these receptors: a man between 18 and 29 years old who received the YFV17D yellow fever vaccine. The CDR3 runs from the conserved cysteine through the conserved F or W. D genes are given only for firm matches. Expanded clones get a size class; other rows say once, few or many, or leave the size out.

V gene	J gene	clone size	D gene	CDR3 protein	CDR3 DNA
TRBV5-1	TRBJ2-3	few	.	CASSLTYMDGTDTQYF	TGCGCCAGCAGCCTTACCTATATGGACGGCACAGATACGCAGTATTTT
TRBV4-3	TRBJ1-1	.	.	CASSQDTDNSEAFF	TGCGCCAGCAGCCAAGATACGGATAACAGTGAAGCTTTCTTT
TRBV4-3	TRBJ1-2	few	.	CASSSTLLGEFYGYTF	TGCGCCAGCAGCTCAACCCTACTAGGGGAATTCTATGGCTACACCTTC
TRBV2	TRBJ1-4	few	.	CASSEGGGRGPNEKLFF	TGTGCCAGCAGTGAAGGGGGGGGGAGAGGACCTAATGAAAAACTGTTTTTT
TRBV13	TRBJ1-1	.	.	CASSLSPGAEAFF	TGTGCCAGCAGCCTATCCCCGGGGGCTGAAGCTTTCTTT
TRBV24-1	TRBJ2-2	few	.	CASAVGPGELFF	TGTGCCTCGGCGGTAGGGCCCGGGGAGCTGTTTTTT
TRBV7-2	TRBJ2-1	.	.	CASSPPGMGYNEQFF	TGTGCCAGCAGCCCGCCCGGTATGGGTTACAATGAGCAGTTCTTC
TRBV6-2/TRBV6-3	TRBJ2-2	.	.	CASSSPRGLVATGELFF	TGTGCCAGCAGCTCCCCCCGGGGTCTAGTTGCCACCGGGGAGCTGTTTTTT
TRBV4-3	TRBJ1-2	many	.	CASSQEGRNYGYTF	TGCGCCAGCAGCCAAGAAGGCAGAAACTATGGCTACACCTTC
TRBV4-3	TRBJ1-5	few	.	CASSPEGGAEAVPQHF	TGCGCCAGCAGCCCCGAGGGAGGGGCTGAAGCGGTACCCCAGCATTTT
TRBV20-1	TRBJ2-1	.	TRBD2	CSAQPSSGGANEQFF	TGCAGTGCCCAACCCTCTAGCGGGGGGGCCAATGAGCAGTTCTTC
TRBV7-2	TRBJ2-1	many	.	CASSLAGGEQFF	TGTGCCAGCAGCTTAGCAGGGGGTGAGCAGTTCTTC
TRBV12-3/TRBV12-4	TRBJ2-2	.	.	CASSFAQGIAGELFF	TGTGCCAGCAGTTTCGCCCAGGGAATCGCCGGGGAGCTGTTTTTT
TRBV12-3/TRBV12-4	TRBJ2-1	many	.	CASSIDTSSYNEQFF	TGTGCCAGCAGTATAGACACCAGCTCCTACAATGAGCAGTTCTTC
TRBV10-3	TRBJ1-1	.	.	CAIVSGKNTEAFF	TGTGCCATCGTTTCGGGCAAGAACACTGAAGCTTTCTTT
TRBV10-2	TRBJ2-3	few	TRBD1	CASLTGLSTDTQYF	TGCGCCAGCTTGACAGGGTTGAGCACAGATACGCAGTATTTT
TRBV9	TRBJ2-7	.	.	CASSDGDGTYEQYF	TGTGCCAGCAGCGATGGGGACGGTACCTACGAGCAGTACTTC